This entry lists 28 T cell receptor beta chains sequenced from one sample in a study of blood T cell repertoires in COVID-19 (dated by TCRdb to the early 2020s). Library preparation used the immunoSEQ multiplex PCR assay. As stored in TCRdb, this immuneACCESS dataset retains in-frame rearrangements with V and J assigned. A fraction of the clones does not appear; measured against another copy, unresolved V genes explain less than half of the discrepancy, and the remainder lacks a known reason. The sample has about half a million clones on record, 80% to 90% of them singletons. Approximately 3% of the sample is held by the ten biggest clonotypes. Sequencing was done on a sample of peripheral blood. The receptors originated from a human donor in a cohort sampled during active COVID-19.

This clone was seen at least ten times. The chain recombines TRBV29-1 with TRBJ2-1, with TRBD1 matching 8 bases. CDR3 length: 14 residues. V was pared by 6 bases and J by 4 bases, with 8 bases of the junction left unmatched. Germline V gene data show CDR1 as SQVTM and CDR2 as ANQGSEA. CDR3 bases: TGCAGCGTAGATGACAGGGGTGGATACAATGAGCAGTTCTTC. Protein sequence: CSVDDRGGYNEQFF.

The chain employs TRBV5-5 and TRBJ2-6, with a weak D call TRBD1 (6 bases). This CDR3 is built from 17 residues. The V gene's germline CDR1 is SGHKS and CDR2 YYEKEE (reference sequence). The ends were cut back, 4 bases at V and 4 bases at J, with 18 bases in the middle. CDR3 bases: TGTGCCAGCAGCAACCGGGACACGGTTGGAGGGGCCAACGTCCTGACTTTC. Translating gives CASSNRDTVGGANVLTF.

Details on this clone: One junction end does not reproduce the germline sequence, and a read error may be involved. This chain joins TRBV19 and TRBJ2-3, with no clear D. Germline CDR1 is LNHDA and CDR2 is SQIVND (reference sequence). The CDR3 has 15 amino acids. CDR3 bases: TGTGCCAGTAGTTTAGACCCGGTCTTCACAGATACGCAGTATTTT. Amino acid sequence: CASSLDPVFTDTQYF.

This chain uses TRBV21-1 with TRBJ2-1; the DNA was not compared with TRBD2, the D call given in the table. TRBV21-1 is shown as a pseudogene. The CDR3 runs 19 residues. CDR3: CASSKVRRGRTRSPNEQFF. The DNA for the CDR3 is TGTGCCAGCAGCAAAGTCAGGCGGGGGAGGACTAGGTCCCCCAATGAGCAGTTCTTC.

This clone has a handful of counts. CDR3 coding DNA: TGCGCCAGCAGCCATGCCGGACAGGGAGGGCATCAGCCCCAGCATTTT. This encodes CASSHAGQGGHQPQHF. The V call is TRBV4-1, the J call TRBJ1-5, with 8 bases that match TRBD1. CDR3 size: 16 residues. Unmatched junction bases numbered 9, after V lost 3 bases and J lost 5 bases. Germline V gene lookup returns CDR1 MGHRA and CDR2 YSYEKL.

This clone turned up a few times. The chain joins TRBV4-2 to TRBJ2-1; 10 bases fit TRBD1. The CDR3 consists of 17 residues. Trimming at V came to 2 bases and at J to 6 bases, leaving 10 bases not matched to a gene. Germline-derived CDR1 and CDR2 are LGHNA and YNFKEQ. DNA of the CDR3: TGTGCCAGCAGCCAACAATCCGGGACAGGGGATGGCAATGAGCAGTTCTTC. It encodes CASSQQSGTGDGNEQFF.

The chain employs TRBV18 and TRBJ2-3; D gene uncertain. Deletions cut 5 bases from V and 1 base from J, with 7 bases between. Germline V gene lookup returns CDR1 KGHSH and CDR2 LQKENI. The CDR3 contains 13 residues. CDR3 amino acids: CASSDGGTDTQYF. In nucleotides, the CDR3 is TGTGCCAGCTCAGACGGAGGCACAGATACGCAGTATTTT.

This chain connects TRBV28 to TRBJ2-1; the match to TRBD1 covers 10 bases. The CDR3 is made up of 15 amino acids. Losses at the gene ends were 2 bases for V and 6 bases for J; bases not matched to a gene: 4. From germline, CDR1 is MDHEN and CDR2 SYDVKM. This CDR3 reads CASSLGDRGINEQFF. The CDR3 region has the DNA TGTGCCAGCAGTTTAGGGGACAGGGGAATCAATGAGCAGTTCTTC.

The gene calls are TRBV19 and TRBJ2-1; 7 bases line up with TRBD1. V shed 7 bases and J 8 bases; nucleotides not matched to a gene: 14. This CDR3 is 15 amino acids long. In germline, CDR1 is LNHDA, CDR2 SQIVND (reference sequence). The CDR3 nucleotides read TGTGCCAGTACAAGGGACAGTCAGCTAAGGGATGAGCAGTTCTTC. It specifies CASTRDSQLRDEQFF.

The V call is TRBV18, the J call TRBJ2-4; perhaps TRBD2 as D (5 bases). The V gene lost 2 bases and the J gene lost 0 bases, with 8 bases spanning the gap. The germline gives CDR1 KGHSH, CDR2 LQKENI. The CDR3 has 15 amino acids. Here the CDR3 DNA reads TGTGCCAGCTCACCAGAGCGGCTAGCCAAAAACATTCAGTACTTC. Protein product: CASSPERLAKNIQYF.

V is TRBV5-1 and J is TRBJ1-2; 11 bases map to TRBD1. After removal of 2 bases from V and 7 bases from J, the junction contained 4 bases not matched to a gene. The length of the CDR3 is 14 residues. Germline assignment: CDR1 SGHRS and CDR2 YFSETQ. CDR3 sequence (DNA): TGCGCCAGCAGCTTCGGAGGACAGGGGGCTGGCTACACCTTC. This translates into CASSFGGQGAGYTF.

The chain has TRBV9 and TRBJ2-1, with D perhaps TRBD2 (6 bases). Germline CDR1 reads SGDLS; CDR2 reads YYNGEE. Trimming pared 0 bases from V and 7 bases from J, leaving 14 bases between. The CDR3 length is 15 residues. Here the CDR3 DNA reads TGTGCCAGCAGCGTAGGGGACGGGAGAGGAAATGAGCAGTTCTTC. It encodes CASSVGDGRGNEQFF.

The chain joins TRBV15 to TRBJ2-5; 9 bases align to TRBD2. V shed 5 bases, J shed 3 bases, and the junction held 4 bases outside the gene matches. In germline, CDR1 is LNHNV, CDR2 YYDKDF (reference sequence). CDR3 length equals 14 residues. CDR3 loop: CATSPGLAKETQYF. In DNA form, the CDR3 reads TGTGCCACCAGCCCGGGACTAGCCAAAGAGACCCAGTACTTC.

V usage is TRBV25-1 and J usage is TRBJ2-7; TRBD1 matches at 7 bases. V lost 6 bases and J lost 5; bases outside the gene matches: 10. The CDR3 spans 14 residues. The germline CDR1 and CDR2 sequences are MGHDK and SYGVNS. The CDR3 protein is CASREDRSRDEQYF. Written as DNA, the CDR3 is TGTGCCAGCAGGGAGGACAGGTCAAGGGACGAGCAGTACTTC.

The V gene is TRBV7-3, the J gene TRBJ1-2; 7 bases align to TRBD1. CDR3 length: 14 amino acids. Germline-derived CDR1 and CDR2 are SGHTA and FQGTGA. Trimming at V came to 1 base and at J to 8 bases, leaving 7 bases not matched to a gene. The CDR3 protein is CASSLNPGGVGYTF. CDR3 nucleotides: TGTGCCAGCAGCTTAAATCCAGGGGGAGTCGGCTACACCTTC.

The rearrangement joins TRBV21-1 to TRBJ1-5; the tabulated D call, TRBD1, remains unverified against the DNA. TRBV21-1 is a listed pseudogene. CDR3 length: 16 amino acids. The CDR3 DNA reads TGTGCCAGCGGCCGCGGACAGCTGTTCAAGGGTCAGCCCCAGCATTTT. It is translated as CASGRGQLFKGQPQHF.

In the case of this clone: The same CDR3 can be traced to other DNA sequences in this sample. This chain links TRBV29-1 with TRBJ2-6, with D perhaps matching TRBD2 (6 bases). Germline CDR1 SQVTM, CDR2 ANQGSEA. This CDR3 contains 15 residues. Trimming removed 5 bases from V and 0 bases from J, with 11 bases in between. The CDR3 DNA follows: TGCAGCGTTCCCTCGGGGGACTCTGGGGCCAACGTCCTGACTTTC. As protein: CSVPSGDSGANVLTF.

This clone came up a few times. The rearrangement links TRBV5-4 to TRBJ1-6; 9 bases agree with TRBD1. CDR3 length: 13 residues. The J segment lost 14 bases and the V segment lost 4 bases, leaving 7 bases of the junction unmatched. Germline-derived CDR1 and CDR2 are SGHNT and YYREEE (reference sequence). Here the CDR3 DNA reads TGTGCCAGCAGCACGGACAGGGGCCGGTCCCTCCACTTT. Protein: CASSTDRGRSLHF.

The chain is built from TRBV28 and TRBJ1-5; TRBD1 matches 7 bases. With V trimmed by 3 bases and J by 4 bases, 6 bases remained unmatched. This CDR3 is 15 amino acids long. Germline CDR1 is MDHEN and CDR2 is SYDVKM. The CDR3 sequence is CASSFGQGVNQPQHF. The CDR3 region has the DNA TGTGCCAGCAGTTTCGGGCAGGGGGTAAATCAGCCCCAGCATTTT.

The genes are TRBV3-1 (or the pseudogene TRBV3-2) and TRBJ2-2; 14 bases fit TRBD2. CDR3 size: 17 residues. Unmatched junction bases numbered 7, after V lost 4 bases and J lost 6 bases. Germline CDR1 LGHDT, CDR2 YNNKEL (reference sequence). CDR3 DNA: TGTGCCAGCAGCCCTACCAGGACTAGCGGGAGGTCCGGGGAGCTGTTTTTT. Translating gives CASSPTRTSGRSGELFF.

The chain combines TRBV30 with TRBJ1-1, with a weak D call TRBD1 (6 bases). Germline lookup yields CDR1 GTSNPN and CDR2 SVGIG (reference sequence). There are 15 residues in the CDR3. The V end lost 0 bases, the J end lost 0 bases, and 11 bases lay between the germline ends. The CDR3 loop is CAWSVRDRMNTEAFF. The CDR3 DNA is TGTGCCTGGAGTGTACGAGACAGGATGAACACTGAAGCTTTCTTT.

This chain joins TRBV7-8 and TRBJ2-4, with 7 bases lining up with TRBD2. The CDR3 loop spans 16 amino acids. The V gene's germline CDR1 is SGHVS and CDR2 FQNEAQ. J gave up 0 bases and V 5 bases, and 7 bases lay outside the gene matches. Here the CDR3 reads CASSQSGMLAKNIQYF. CDR3 bases: TGTGCCAGCAGCCAAAGCGGGATGCTAGCCAAAAACATTCAGTACTTC.

In DNA, the CDR3 is TGTGCCAGTAGTATGTGGGAGAGCTCCTACGAGCAGTACTTC. This translates into CASSMWESSYEQYF. The V gene is TRBV19, the J gene TRBJ2-7; a possible D gene is TRBD2 (5 bases). The germline gives CDR1 LNHDA, CDR2 SQIVND (reference sequence). V was pared by 3 bases and J by 0 bases, with 9 bases between. The length of the CDR3 is 14 residues.

The rearrangement joins TRBV7-3 to TRBJ2-3; 7 nucleotides match TRBD1. The germline V gene has CDR1 SGHTA and CDR2 FQGTGA. This CDR3 is 18 amino acids long. The ends lost 2 bases at V and 0 bases at J; junction bases unmatched: 11. CDR3 nucleotides: TGTGCCAGCAGCTTATACGCTACGGGACAGACTAGCACAGATACGCAGTATTTT. Translating it yields CASSLYATGQTSTDTQYF.

In its sample, this clone was seen a few times. This chain connects TRBV28 to TRBJ1-1; D unresolved. Germline V lookup: CDR1 MDHEN, CDR2 SYDVKM. Trimming removed 4 bases from V and 1 base from J, with 4 bases in between. The CDR3 contains 12 residues. Here the CDR3 reads CASSYRNTEAFF. The CDR3 nucleotides are TGTGCCAGCAGTTACAGGAACACTGAAGCTTTCTTT.

This clone came up once. The rearrangement links TRBV5-1 to TRBJ2-7, with 9 bases aligning to TRBD1. This CDR3 comprises 17 residues. V lost 1 base, J lost 1 base, and 9 bases stayed unmatched. Germline loops: CDR1 SGHRS, CDR2 YFSETQ. CDR3 residues: CASSLPPSGTGSYEQYF. The CDR3 nucleotides read TGCGCCAGCAGCTTGCCACCATCCGGGACAGGGTCCTACGAGCAGTACTTC.

The chain carries TRBV5-4 and TRBJ2-1; D perhaps matches TRBD2 (6 bases). Trimming removed 4 bases at V and 6 bases at J, with 20 bases between. This CDR3 is 16 amino acids long. CDR1 is SGHNT and CDR2 is YYREEE in the germline V gene (reference sequence). The CDR3 is CASSPERALGANEQFF. In nucleotides, the CDR3 is TGTGCCAGCAGCCCCGAGCGGGCCCTAGGGGCCAATGAGCAGTTCTTC.

The chain couples TRBV24-1 to TRBJ2-3; TRBD1 agrees at 10 bases. The CDR3 contains 16 residues. Germline V gene sequence: CDR1 KGHDR, CDR2 SFDVKD. V dropped 9 bases and J dropped 0; count of bases not matched to a gene: 8. CDR3 DNA sequence: TGTGCCACCCAACCGACAGGGGGCTCGAGCACAGATACGCAGTATTTT. This encodes CATQPTGGSSTDTQYF.